The T cell receptor (beta chain) described here comes from a study of CD8 T cells in ankylosing spondylitis. Study-level points and caveats: What seemed typical of ankylosing spondylitis blood was a TCR beta motif built from several highly homologous variants.

Comments on this clonotype: Its specificity is not known.

TCRdb itself ran the 5' RACE reads through MiXCR, one entry per CDR3 protein. The table has 150,000 to 250,000 distinct CDR3 sequences, roughly 12% seen once. V lost 6 bases and J 4 bases, leaving 13 bases between the germline ends. CDR1 DFQATT and CDR2 SNEGSKA come from the germline V gene (reference sequence). The CDR3 has 12 residues. The TCR sequence derives from a male donor with ankylosing spondylitis or in good health (not recorded which). This chain uses TRBV20-1 with TRBJ2-7; perhaps TRBD1 as D (5 bases). Sequencing was performed on blood, either unsorted or a sorted T cell fraction (not recorded which). The CDR3 DNA reads as TGCAGTGCCTCACAGGAGACGTACGAGCAGTACTTC. Protein sequence: CSASQETYEQYF.